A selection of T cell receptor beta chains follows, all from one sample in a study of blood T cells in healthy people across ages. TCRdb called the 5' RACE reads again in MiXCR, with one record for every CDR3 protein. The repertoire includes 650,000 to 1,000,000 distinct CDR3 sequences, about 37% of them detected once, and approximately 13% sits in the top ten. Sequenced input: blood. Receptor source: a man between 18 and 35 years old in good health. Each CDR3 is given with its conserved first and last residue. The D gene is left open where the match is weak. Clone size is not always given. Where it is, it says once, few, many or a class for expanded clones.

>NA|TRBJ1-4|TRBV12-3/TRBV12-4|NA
TGTGCCAGCAGTACGAGAGTAGCAACTAATGAAAAACTGTTTTTT
CASSTRVATNEKLFF
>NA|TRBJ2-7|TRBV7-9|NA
TGTGCCAGCAGCTCGCCGAGCTCCTACAATGAGCAGTACTTC
CASSSPSSYNEQYF
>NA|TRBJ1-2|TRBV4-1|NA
TGCGCCAGCAGCCAAGCAGCCCCGGCCCAGGGAGTCTATGGCTACACCTTC
CASSQAAPAQGVYGYTF
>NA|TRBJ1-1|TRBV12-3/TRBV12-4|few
TGTGCCAGCAGTTTAGAGGCTGGGCCGACTGAAGCTTTCTTT
CASSLEAGPTEAFF
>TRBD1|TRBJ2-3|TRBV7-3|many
TGTGCCAGCAGCTCAGGACAGGGTACGGTAGATACGCAGTATTTT
CASSSGQGTVDTQYF
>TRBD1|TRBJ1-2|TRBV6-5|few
TGTGCCACCACTCCGGGACAGGGTGCCTATGGCTACACCTTC
CATTPGQGAYGYTF
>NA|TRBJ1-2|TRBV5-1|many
TGCGCCAGCAGCTTGGACGGGGCGGATTTATATGGCTACACCTTC
CASSLDGADLYGYTF
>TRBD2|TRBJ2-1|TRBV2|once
TGTGCCAGCAGTGAAGGGAAACTAGCGGAGTCGTTCTTC
CASSEGKLAESFF
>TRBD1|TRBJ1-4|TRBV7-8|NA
TGTGCCAGCAGCTCCGACAGGGTAGCTTCAAGAACTAATGAAAAACTGTTTTTT
CASSSDRVASRTNEKLFF
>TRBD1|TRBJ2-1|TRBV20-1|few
TGCAGTGCTAGAGATAAGAAACAGGGGGCCCGCAATGAGCAGTTCTTC
CSARDKKQGARNEQFF
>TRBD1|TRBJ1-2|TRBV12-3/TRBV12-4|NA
TGTGCCAGCAGAAAATACGTCCTGGGACAGGGTGGATTGGGTGGCTACACCTTC
CASRKYVLGQGGLGGYTF
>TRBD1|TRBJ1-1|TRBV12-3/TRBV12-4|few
TGTGCCAGCAGAGTGGGACAGGCTAACACTGAAGCTTTCTTT
CASRVGQANTEAFF
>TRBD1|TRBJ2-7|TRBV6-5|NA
TGTGCCAGCAGTGGCGACAGGGGAGGCTACAATGAGCAGTACTTC
CASSGDRGGYNEQYF
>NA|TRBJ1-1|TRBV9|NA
TGTGCCAGCAGCGTAGTTGGGGTTGGCAACACTGAAGCTTTCTTT
CASSVVGVGNTEAFF
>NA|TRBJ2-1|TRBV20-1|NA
TGCAGTGCCGGCGTCTACAATGAGCAGTTCTTC
CSAGVYNEQFF
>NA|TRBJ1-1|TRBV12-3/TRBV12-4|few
TGTGCCAGCAGTTCCCGCGCAGACGGATCTGAAGCTTTCTTT
CASSSRADGSEAFF
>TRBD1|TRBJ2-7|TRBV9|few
TGTGCCAGCAGCCACGGACAGGCCGCCTACGAGCAGTACTTC
CASSHGQAAYEQYF
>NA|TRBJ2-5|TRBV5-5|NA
TGTGCCAGCAGCTTGGGCCCCACTCGCCAGGAGACCCAGTACTTC
CASSLGPTRQETQYF